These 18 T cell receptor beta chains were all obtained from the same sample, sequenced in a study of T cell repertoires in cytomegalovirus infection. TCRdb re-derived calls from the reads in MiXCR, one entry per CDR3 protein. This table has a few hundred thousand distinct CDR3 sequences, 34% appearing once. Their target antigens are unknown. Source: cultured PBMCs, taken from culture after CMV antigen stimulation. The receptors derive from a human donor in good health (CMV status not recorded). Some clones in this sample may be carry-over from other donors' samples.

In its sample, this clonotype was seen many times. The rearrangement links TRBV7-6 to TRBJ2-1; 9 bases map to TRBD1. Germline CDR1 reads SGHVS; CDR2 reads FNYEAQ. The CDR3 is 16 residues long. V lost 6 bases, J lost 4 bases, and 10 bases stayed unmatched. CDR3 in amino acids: CASSSPSGTGYNEQFF. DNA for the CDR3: TGTGCCAGCAGTTCCCCTTCAGGGACAGGGTACAATGAGCAGTTCTTC. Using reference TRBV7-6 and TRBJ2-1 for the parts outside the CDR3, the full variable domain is GAGVSQSPRYKVTKRGQDVALRCDPISGHVSLYWYRQALGQGPEFLTYFNYEAQQDKSGLPNDRFSAERPEGSISTLTIQRTEQRDSAMYRCASSSPSGTGYNEQFFGPGTRLTVL.

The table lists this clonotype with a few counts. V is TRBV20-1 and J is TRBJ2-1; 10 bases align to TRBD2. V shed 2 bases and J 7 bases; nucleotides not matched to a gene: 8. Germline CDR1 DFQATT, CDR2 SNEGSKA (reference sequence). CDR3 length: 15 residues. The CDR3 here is CSARTSSGSSNEQFF. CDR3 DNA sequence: TGCAGTGCTAGAACCTCTAGCGGGAGTTCTAATGAGCAGTTCTTC.

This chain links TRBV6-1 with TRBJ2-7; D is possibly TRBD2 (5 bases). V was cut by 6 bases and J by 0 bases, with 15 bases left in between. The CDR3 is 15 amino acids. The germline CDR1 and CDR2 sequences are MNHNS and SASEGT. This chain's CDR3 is CASSPGLSTSYEQYV. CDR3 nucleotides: TGTGCCAGCAGCCCTGGACTCTCGACCTCCTACGAGCAGTACGTC.

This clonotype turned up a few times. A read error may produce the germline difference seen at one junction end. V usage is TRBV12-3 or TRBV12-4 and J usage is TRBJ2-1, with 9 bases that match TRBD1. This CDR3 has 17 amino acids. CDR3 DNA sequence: TGTGCCAGCAGCTTAGGGCTCGGGACAGGGAGGGGAAATGAGCAGTTCTTC. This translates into CASSLGLGTGRGNEQFF.

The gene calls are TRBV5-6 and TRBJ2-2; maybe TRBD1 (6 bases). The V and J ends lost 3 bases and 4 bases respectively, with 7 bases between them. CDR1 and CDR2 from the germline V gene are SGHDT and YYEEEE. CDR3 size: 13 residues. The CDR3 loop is CASSYRVTGELFF. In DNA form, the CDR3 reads TGTGCCAGCAGCTACAGGGTCACCGGGGAGCTGTTTTTT.

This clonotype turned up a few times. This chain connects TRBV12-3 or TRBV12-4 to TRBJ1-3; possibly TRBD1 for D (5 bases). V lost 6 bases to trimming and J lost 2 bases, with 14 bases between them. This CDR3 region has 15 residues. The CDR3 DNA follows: TGTGCCAGCAGCAATCCAACGACAGCTGGAAACACCATATATTTT. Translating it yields CASSNPTTAGNTIYF.

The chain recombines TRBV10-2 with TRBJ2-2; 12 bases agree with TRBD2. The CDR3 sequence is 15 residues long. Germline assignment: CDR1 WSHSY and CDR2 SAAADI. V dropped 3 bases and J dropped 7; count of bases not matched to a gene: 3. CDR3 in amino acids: CASSDGLAGYGELFF. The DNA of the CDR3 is TGCGCCAGCAGTGACGGACTAGCGGGATACGGGGAGCTGTTTTTT.

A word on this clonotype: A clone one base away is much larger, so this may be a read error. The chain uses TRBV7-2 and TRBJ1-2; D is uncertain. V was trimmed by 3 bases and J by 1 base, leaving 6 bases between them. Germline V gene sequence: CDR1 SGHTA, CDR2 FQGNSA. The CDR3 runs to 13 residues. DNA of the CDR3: TGTGCCAGCAGCTTCGCGGATAACTATGGCTACACCTTC. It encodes CASSFADNYGYTF.

CDR3 DNA: TGTGCCAGCAGCTTCGGCCCCGTCCAACCCCTCCACTTT. Protein product: CASSFGPVQPLHF. V usage is TRBV7-6 and J usage is TRBJ1-6; D ambiguous. The germline gives CDR1 SGHVS, CDR2 FNYEAQ. Trimming cost V 3 bases and J 12 bases, with 12 bases left between them. CDR3 size: 13 residues.

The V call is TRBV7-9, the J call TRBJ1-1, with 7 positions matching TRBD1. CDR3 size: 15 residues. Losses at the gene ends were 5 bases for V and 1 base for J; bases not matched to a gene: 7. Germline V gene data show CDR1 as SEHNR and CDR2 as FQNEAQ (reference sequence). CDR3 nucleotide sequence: TGTGCCAGCAGCCAACCGGGACAGCGGAACACTGAAGCTTTCTTT. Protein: CASSQPGQRNTEAFF.

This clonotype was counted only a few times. This CDR3 reads CASEGTGAQRSTDTQYF. CDR3 DNA: TGTGCCAGCGAGGGGACAGGGGCCCAGAGAAGCACAGATACGCAGTATTTT. The chain employs TRBV12-3 or TRBV12-4 and TRBJ2-3; 10 nucleotides agree with TRBD1. V lost 8 bases to trimming and J lost 0 bases; unmatched junction nucleotides: 11. The CDR3 length is 17 residues.

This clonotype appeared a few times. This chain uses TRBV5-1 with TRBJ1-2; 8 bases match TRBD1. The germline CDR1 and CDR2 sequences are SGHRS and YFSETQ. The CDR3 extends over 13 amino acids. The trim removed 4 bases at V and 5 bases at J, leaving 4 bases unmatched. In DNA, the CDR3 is TGCGCCAGCAGCCCGGGACAGGAGTATGGCTACACCTTC. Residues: CASSPGQEYGYTF.

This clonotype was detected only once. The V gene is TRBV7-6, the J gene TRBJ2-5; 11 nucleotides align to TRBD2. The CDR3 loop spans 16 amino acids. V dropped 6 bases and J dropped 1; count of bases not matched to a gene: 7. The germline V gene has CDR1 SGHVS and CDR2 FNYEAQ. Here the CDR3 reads CASSQIAGGPQETQYF. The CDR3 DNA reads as TGTGCCAGCAGTCAAATAGCGGGAGGGCCCCAAGAGACCCAGTACTTC.

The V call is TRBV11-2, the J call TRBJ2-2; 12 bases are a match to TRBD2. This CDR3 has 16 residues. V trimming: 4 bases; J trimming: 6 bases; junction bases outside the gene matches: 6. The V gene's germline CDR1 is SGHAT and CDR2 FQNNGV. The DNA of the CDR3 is TGTGCCAGCAGCTCTAGCGGGAGGGCCGTCTCCGGGGAGCTGTTTTTT. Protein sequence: CASSSSGRAVSGELFF.

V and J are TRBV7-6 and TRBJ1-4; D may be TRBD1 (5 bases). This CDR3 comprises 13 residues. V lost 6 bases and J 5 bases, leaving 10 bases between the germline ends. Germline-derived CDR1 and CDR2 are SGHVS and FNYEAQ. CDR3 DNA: TGTGCCAGCAGTGGGGCATTGAATGAAAAACTGTTTTTT. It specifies CASSGALNEKLFF.

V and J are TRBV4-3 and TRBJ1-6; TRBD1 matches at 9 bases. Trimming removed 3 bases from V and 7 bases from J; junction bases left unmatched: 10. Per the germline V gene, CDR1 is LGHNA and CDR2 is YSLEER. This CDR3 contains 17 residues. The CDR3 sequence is CASSQEYPGQGNSPLHF. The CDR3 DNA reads TGCGCCAGCAGCCAGGAGTATCCGGGACAGGGAAATTCACCCCTCCACTTT.

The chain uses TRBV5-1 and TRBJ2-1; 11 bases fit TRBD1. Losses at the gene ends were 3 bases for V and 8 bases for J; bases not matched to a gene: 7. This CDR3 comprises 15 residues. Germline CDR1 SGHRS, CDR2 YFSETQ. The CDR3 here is CASSWGTGGFDEQFF. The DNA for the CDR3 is TGCGCCAGCAGCTGGGGGACAGGGGGTTTCGATGAGCAGTTCTTC.

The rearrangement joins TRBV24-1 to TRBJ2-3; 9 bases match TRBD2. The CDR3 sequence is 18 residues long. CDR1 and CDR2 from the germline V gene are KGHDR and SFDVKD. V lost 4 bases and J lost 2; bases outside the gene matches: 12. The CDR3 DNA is TGTGCCACCAGTGACCGAAAACCAACTAGCGGGTTCACAGATACGCAGTATTTT. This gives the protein CATSDRKPTSGFTDTQYF.